This TCR beta chain was sequenced in a study of T cell responses to AZD1222 COVID-19 vaccine. Study observations and caveats: The donor cohort was predominantly white British with a female majority, and clonal diversity may have been underestimated. CD4 TCRs covered the whole spike, strongest at regions 160-218 and 743-854.

From germline, CDR1 is MNHEY and CDR2 SMNVEV (reference sequence). This CDR3 has 14 residues. V was clipped by 4 bases and J by 4 bases; unmatched bases: 5. TCRdb's table, derived via immunoSEQ multiplex PCR, lists solely in-frame clones and lacks some. The data contain approximately 190,000 clones, around 94% of them singletons. On this clone: Its antigen remains unknown.

The specimen was peripheral blood, collected 28 days after the second dose of the MenACWY control vaccine. This chain uses TRBV27 with TRBJ1-1; 8 bases line up with TRBD1. This TCR was sampled from an adult who received the MenACWY meningococcal vaccine as a control. CDR3 amino acids: CASSSRGRATEAFF. The CDR3 DNA reads as TGTGCCAGCAGTTCCAGGGGGCGGGCCACTGAAGCTTTCTTT.